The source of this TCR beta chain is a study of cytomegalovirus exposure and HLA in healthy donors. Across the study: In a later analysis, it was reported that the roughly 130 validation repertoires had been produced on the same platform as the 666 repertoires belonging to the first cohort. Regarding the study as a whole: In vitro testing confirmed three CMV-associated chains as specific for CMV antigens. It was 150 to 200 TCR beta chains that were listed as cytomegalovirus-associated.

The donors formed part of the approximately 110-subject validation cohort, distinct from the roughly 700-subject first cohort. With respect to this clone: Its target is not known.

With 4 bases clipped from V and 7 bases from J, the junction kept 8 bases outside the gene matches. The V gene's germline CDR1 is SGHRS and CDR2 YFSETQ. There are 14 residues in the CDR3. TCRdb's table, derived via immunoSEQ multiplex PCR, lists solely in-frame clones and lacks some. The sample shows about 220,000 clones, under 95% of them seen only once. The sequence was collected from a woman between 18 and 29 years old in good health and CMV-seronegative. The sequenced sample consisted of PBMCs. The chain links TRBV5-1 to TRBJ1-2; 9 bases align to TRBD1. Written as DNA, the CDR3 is TGCGCCAGCAGCACCAAAACAGGGGGCGTTGGCTACACCTTC. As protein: CASSTKTGGVGYTF. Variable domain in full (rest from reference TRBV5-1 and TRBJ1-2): KAGVTQTPRYLIKTRGQQVTLSCSPISGHRSVSWYQQTPGQGLQFLFEYFSETQRNKGNFPGRFSGRQFSNSRSEMNVSTLELGDSALYLCASSTKTGGVGYTFGSGTRLTVV.